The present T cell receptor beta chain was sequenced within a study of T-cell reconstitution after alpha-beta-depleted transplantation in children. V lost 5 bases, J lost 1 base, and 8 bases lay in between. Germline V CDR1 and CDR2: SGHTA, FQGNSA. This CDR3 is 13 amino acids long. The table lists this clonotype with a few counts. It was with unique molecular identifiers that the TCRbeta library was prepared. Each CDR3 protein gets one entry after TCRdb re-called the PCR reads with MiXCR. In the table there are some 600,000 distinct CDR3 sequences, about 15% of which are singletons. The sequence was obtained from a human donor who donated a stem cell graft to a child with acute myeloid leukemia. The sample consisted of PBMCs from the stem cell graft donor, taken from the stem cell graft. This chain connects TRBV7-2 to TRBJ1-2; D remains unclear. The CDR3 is CASSPQSNYGYTF. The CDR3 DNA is TGTGCCAGCAGCCCGCAGAGTAACTATGGCTACACCTTC. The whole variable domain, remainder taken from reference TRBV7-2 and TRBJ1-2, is GAGVSQSPSNKVTEKGKDVELRCDPISGHTALYWYRQSLGQGLEFLIYFQGNSAPDKSGLPSDRFSAERTGGSVSTLTIQRTQQEDSAVYLCASSPQSNYGYTFGSGTRLTVV.